The clone carrying this T cell receptor beta chain showed up many times. Antigen unknown. This record comes from a study of identical twins. Carrying unique molecular identifiers, the cDNA also gained a universal primer site through template switching. TCRdb re-derived calls from the 5' RACE reads in MiXCR, one entry per CDR3 protein. The table includes about 480,000 distinct CDR3 sequences, 13% to 15% detected once. Study results and limitations: There were fewer insertions in abundant cord blood beta clonotypes, but memory repertoires showed no such pattern. The authors drew conclusions from cross-sectional statistical analysis rather than following the same donors.

CDR3 length: 13 residues. Deletions cut 4 bases from V and 7 bases from J, with 13 bases between. Germline V CDR1 and CDR2: SGHDN, FVKESK. In addition, the sample was reused for a study of yellow fever vaccine responses in identical twins. Per that study: On the reported evidence, twins' vaccine T cell responses seemed partly convergent and partly personalized.

The origin of this receptor is a woman younger than 35 in good health. This rearrangement joins TRBV14 to TRBJ1-2; D not certain. The sample comprised CD4+ T cells sorted from blood. CDR3 in DNA: TGTGCCAGCAGCCCGTTGACCAGAGGTGGCTACACCTTC. Translated: CASSPLTRGGYTF.